This T cell receptor beta chain comes out of a study of blood T cell repertoires in COVID-19. Measured with immunoSEQ multiplex PCR; TCRdb has only the in-frame clones, and not every one. The sample yields some 180,000 clones, around 85% seen once. Material: peripheral blood. The receptor was derived from a woman aged 60 to 75 with acute or convalescent COVID-19.

CDR3 sequence: CASSLAQGFNTEAFF. The CDR3 DNA sequence: TGTGCCAGCAGCTTAGCGCAGGGATTTAACACTGAAGCTTTCTTT. The genes are TRBV7-8 and TRBJ1-1, with D possibly matching TRBD1 (5 bases). The CDR3 extends over 15 amino acids. V was trimmed by 0 bases and J by 2 bases, leaving 10 bases between them. Germline values: CDR1 SGHVS, CDR2 FQNEAQ.